These T cell receptor beta chains were read from a single sample in a study of CD8+ T cells in alopecia areata. Produced via immunoSEQ multiplex PCR; TCRdb's table is partial and in-frame only. The sample shows around 250,000 clones, roughly two thirds of them seen only once. The sequences come from CD4+ T cells sorted from blood, collected at week 0. The receptors here all came from a human donor with alopecia areata. Both conserved end residues are part of each CDR3. A D gene is named only where the DNA matches it firmly. Some rows mark clone size as missing; the rest say once, few, many or name a class of expanded clone.

v_call: TRBV13; clone_size: NA; j_call: TRBJ1-2; d_call: NA; cdr3_nt: TGTGCCAGCTACCGCGGTGGCTACACCTTC; cdr3_aa: CASYRGGYTF
v_call: TRBV4-2; clone_size: NA; j_call: TRBJ1-5; d_call: TRBD1; cdr3_nt: TGTGCCAGCAGCAACCAGGACAGGGCCAATCAGCCCCAGCATTTT; cdr3_aa: CASSNQDRANQPQHF
v_call: TRBV5-6; clone_size: NA; j_call: TRBJ1-1; d_call: NA; cdr3_nt: TGTGCCAGCAGCCGAACAGGGTTTACTGAAGCTTTCTTT; cdr3_aa: CASSRTGFTEAFF
v_call: TRBV4-1; clone_size: NA; j_call: TRBJ1-1; d_call: NA; cdr3_nt: TGCGCCAGCAGCCAAGATCCCGGCCCAACGACGAGAACTGAAGCTTTCTTT; cdr3_aa: CASSQDPGPTTRTEAFF
v_call: TRBV29-1; clone_size: NA; j_call: TRBJ2-7; d_call: TRBD1; cdr3_nt: TGCAGCGGGGGGACAGGCCTGAACGAGCAGTACTTC; cdr3_aa: CSGGTGLNEQYF
v_call: TRBV7-2; clone_size: NA; j_call: TRBJ2-7; d_call: TRBD2; cdr3_nt: TGTGCCAGCAGCGCTAGCGGGGACCCTTACGAGCAGTACTTC; cdr3_aa: CASSASGDPYEQYF
v_call: TRBV30; clone_size: NA; j_call: TRBJ1-2; d_call: TRBD1; cdr3_nt: TGTGCCTGGACCCGGGACAGGCGCTATGGCTACACCTTC; cdr3_aa: CAWTRDRRYGYTF
v_call: TRBV5-6; clone_size: NA; j_call: TRBJ2-1; d_call: NA; cdr3_nt: TGTGCCAGCACCCCCAGGGGTTGGGGGGACCTCTACAATGAGCAGTTCTTC; cdr3_aa: CASTPRGWGDLYNEQFF
v_call: TRBV2; clone_size: NA; j_call: TRBJ2-7; d_call: NA; cdr3_nt: TGTGCCAGCAGTCAATACAGATCACCCTACGAGCAGTACTTC; cdr3_aa: CASSQYRSPYEQYF
v_call: TRBV19; clone_size: NA; j_call: TRBJ2-4; d_call: NA; cdr3_nt: TGTGCCAGTAGCCCAAGGGAGGGGGCTGGGCACGGCATTCAGTACTTC; cdr3_aa: CASSPREGAGHGIQYF
v_call: TRBV5-4; clone_size: NA; j_call: TRBJ1-1; d_call: NA; cdr3_nt: TGTGCCAGCAGCTCTTCTCGGGAGACTGAAGCTTTCTTT; cdr3_aa: CASSSSRETEAFF
v_call: TRBV2; clone_size: NA; j_call: TRBJ1-5; d_call: NA; cdr3_nt: TGTGCCAGCAGTGATTCAGACCATCAGCCCCAGCATTTT; cdr3_aa: CASSDSDHQPQHF
v_call: TRBV9; clone_size: NA; j_call: TRBJ1-2; d_call: TRBD1; cdr3_nt: TGTGCCAGCAGCATAGTTACAGGGGCCGGTGGCTACACCTTC; cdr3_aa: CASSIVTGAGGYTF
v_call: TRBV29-1; clone_size: few; j_call: TRBJ1-1; d_call: NA; cdr3_nt: TGCAGCGTTGAAGCGGTGCAGGGGAACACTGAAGCTTTCTTT; cdr3_aa: CSVEAVQGNTEAFF
v_call: TRBV7-2; clone_size: NA; j_call: TRBJ1-4; d_call: NA; cdr3_nt: TGTGCCAGCAGCAGGGGGTCAACTAATGAAAAACTGTTTTTT; cdr3_aa: CASSRGSTNEKLFF
v_call: TRBV9; clone_size: NA; j_call: TRBJ1-2; d_call: NA; cdr3_nt: TGTGCCAGCAGCGTATACGGGGATGGCTACACCTTC; cdr3_aa: CASSVYGDGYTF
v_call: TRBV29-1; clone_size: once; j_call: TRBJ1-1; d_call: NA; cdr3_nt: TGCAGCGTTGAGGTCCGGCGGGGTAAGACTGAAGCTTTCTTT; cdr3_aa: CSVEVRRGKTEAFF
v_call: TRBV20-1; clone_size: few; j_call: TRBJ2-5; d_call: NA; cdr3_nt: TGCAGTGCCGGGGCTCAAGAGACCCAGTACTTC; cdr3_aa: CSAGAQETQYF
v_call: TRBV7-9; clone_size: NA; j_call: TRBJ2-7; d_call: NA; cdr3_nt: TGTGCCAGCAGCTTGATTGACTACGAGCAGTACTTC; cdr3_aa: CASSLIDYEQYF
v_call: TRBV29-1; clone_size: few; j_call: TRBJ2-2; d_call: TRBD1; cdr3_nt: TGCAGTGCTGGGACAGGGGGCACCGGGGAGCTGTTTTTT; cdr3_aa: CSAGTGGTGELFF
v_call: TRBV18; clone_size: NA; j_call: TRBJ2-1; d_call: NA; cdr3_nt: TGTGCCAGCTCACCACTCACCGTCAATGAGCAGTTCTTC; cdr3_aa: CASSPLTVNEQFF
v_call: TRBV11-2; clone_size: few; j_call: TRBJ2-1; d_call: NA; cdr3_nt: TGTGCCAGCACCCCCCAAGGAGGGCACAATGAGCAGTTCTTC; cdr3_aa: CASTPQGGHNEQFF
v_call: TRBV7-3; clone_size: NA; j_call: TRBJ2-6; d_call: NA; cdr3_nt: TGTGCCAGCAGCTTAATAGGTGGTCCACCTGGGGCCAACGTCCTGACTTTC; cdr3_aa: CASSLIGGPPGANVLTF
v_call: TRBV7-8; clone_size: NA; j_call: TRBJ1-6; d_call: TRBD1; cdr3_nt: TGTGCCAGCAGCTTAACAAACAGGGGTCGAAATTCACCCCTCCACTTT; cdr3_aa: CASSLTNRGRNSPLHF